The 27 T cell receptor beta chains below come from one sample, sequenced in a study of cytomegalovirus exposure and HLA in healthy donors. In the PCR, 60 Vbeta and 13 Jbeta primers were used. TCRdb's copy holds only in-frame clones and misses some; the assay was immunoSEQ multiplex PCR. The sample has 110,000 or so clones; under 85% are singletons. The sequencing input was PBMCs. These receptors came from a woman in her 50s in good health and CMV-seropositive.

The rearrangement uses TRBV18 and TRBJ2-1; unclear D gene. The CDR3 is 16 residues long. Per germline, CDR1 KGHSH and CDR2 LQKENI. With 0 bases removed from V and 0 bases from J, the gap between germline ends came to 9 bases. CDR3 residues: CASSPPTFSSYNEQFF. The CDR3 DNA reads TGTGCCAGCTCACCACCTACGTTTAGCTCCTACAATGAGCAGTTCTTC.

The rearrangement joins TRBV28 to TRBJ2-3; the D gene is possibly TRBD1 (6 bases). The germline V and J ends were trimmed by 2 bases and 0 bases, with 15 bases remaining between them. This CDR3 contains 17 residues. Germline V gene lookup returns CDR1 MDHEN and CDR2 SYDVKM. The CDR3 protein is CASSLRTGTSSTDTQYF. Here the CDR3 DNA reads TGTGCCAGCAGTTTACGGACGGGGACATCTAGCACAGATACGCAGTATTTT.

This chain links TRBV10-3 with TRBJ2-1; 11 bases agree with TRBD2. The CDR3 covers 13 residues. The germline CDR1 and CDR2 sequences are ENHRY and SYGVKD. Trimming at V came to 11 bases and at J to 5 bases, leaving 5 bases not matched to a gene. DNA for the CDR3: TGTGCCTCCGGACTAGCGGGCAACAATGAGCAGTTCTTC. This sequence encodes CASGLAGNNEQFF.

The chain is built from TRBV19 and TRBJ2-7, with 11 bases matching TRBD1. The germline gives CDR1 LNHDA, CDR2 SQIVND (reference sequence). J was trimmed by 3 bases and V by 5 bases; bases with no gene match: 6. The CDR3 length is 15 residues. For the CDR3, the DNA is TGTGCCAGTAGTGCGGGGACAGGGGGGGACTACGAGCAGTACTTC. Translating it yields CASSAGTGGDYEQYF.

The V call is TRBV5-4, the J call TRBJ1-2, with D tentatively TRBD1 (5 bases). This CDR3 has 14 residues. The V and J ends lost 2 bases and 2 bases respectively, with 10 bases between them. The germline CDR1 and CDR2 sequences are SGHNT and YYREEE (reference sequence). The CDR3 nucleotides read TGTGCCAGCAGCTTCAGAAGACAGAACTATGGCTACACCTTC. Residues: CASSFRRQNYGYTF. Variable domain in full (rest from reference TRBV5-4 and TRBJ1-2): ETGVTQSPTHLIKTRGQQVTLRCSSQSGHNTVSWYQQALGQGPQFIFQYYREEENGRGNFPPRFSGLQFPNYSSELNVNALELDDSALYLCASSFRRQNYGYTFGSGTRLTVV.

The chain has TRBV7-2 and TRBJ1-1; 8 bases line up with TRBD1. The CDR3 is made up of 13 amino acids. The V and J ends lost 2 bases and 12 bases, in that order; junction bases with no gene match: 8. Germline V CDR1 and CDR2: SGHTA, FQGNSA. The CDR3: CASSLSGQGGTFF. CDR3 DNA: TGTGCCAGCAGCTTATCAGGACAGGGTGGGACTTTCTTT. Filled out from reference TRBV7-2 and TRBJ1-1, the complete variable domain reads GAGVSQSPSNKVTEKGKDVELRCDPISGHTALYWYRQSLGQGLEFLIYFQGNSAPDKSGLPSDRFSAERTGGSVSTLTIQRTQQEDSAVYLCASSLSGQGGTFFGQGTRLTVV.

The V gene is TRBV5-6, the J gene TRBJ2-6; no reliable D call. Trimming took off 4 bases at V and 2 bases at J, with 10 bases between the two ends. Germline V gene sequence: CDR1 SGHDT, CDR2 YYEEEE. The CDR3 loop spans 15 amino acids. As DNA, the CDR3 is TGTGCCAGCAGCCCTCTCTTTACTGGGGCCAACGTCCTGACTTTC. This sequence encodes CASSPLFTGANVLTF.

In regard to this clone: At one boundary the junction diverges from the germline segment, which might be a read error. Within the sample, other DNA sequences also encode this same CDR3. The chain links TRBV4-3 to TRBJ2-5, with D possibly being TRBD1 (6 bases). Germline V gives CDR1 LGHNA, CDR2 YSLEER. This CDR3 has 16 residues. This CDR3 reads CASSPGTHDLGETQYF. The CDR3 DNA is TGCGCTAGCAGTCCCGGGACACACGATTTAGGGGAGACCCAGTACTTC.

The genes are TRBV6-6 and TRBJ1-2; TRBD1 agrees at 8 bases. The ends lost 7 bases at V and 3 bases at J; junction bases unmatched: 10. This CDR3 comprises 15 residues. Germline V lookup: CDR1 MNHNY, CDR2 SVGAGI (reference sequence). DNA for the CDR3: TGTGCCAGCACCGTCCGGACAGGGACGGACTATGGCTACACCTTC. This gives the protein CASTVRTGTDYGYTF.

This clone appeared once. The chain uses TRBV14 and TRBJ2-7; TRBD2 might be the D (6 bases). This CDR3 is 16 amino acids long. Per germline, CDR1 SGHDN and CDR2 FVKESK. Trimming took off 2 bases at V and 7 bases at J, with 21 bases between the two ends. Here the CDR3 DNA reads TGTGCCAGCAGCCAAAATGCGTTGGAGGGCCTGCGGGAGCAGTACTTC. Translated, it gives CASSQNALEGLREQYF.

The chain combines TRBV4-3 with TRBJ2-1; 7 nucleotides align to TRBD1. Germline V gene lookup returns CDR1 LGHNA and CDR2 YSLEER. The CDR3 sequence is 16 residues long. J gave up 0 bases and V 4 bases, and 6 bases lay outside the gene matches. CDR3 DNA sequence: TGCGCCAGCAGCCGCGACAGGGCCGGCTCCTACAATGAGCAGTTCTTC. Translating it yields CASSRDRAGSYNEQFF.

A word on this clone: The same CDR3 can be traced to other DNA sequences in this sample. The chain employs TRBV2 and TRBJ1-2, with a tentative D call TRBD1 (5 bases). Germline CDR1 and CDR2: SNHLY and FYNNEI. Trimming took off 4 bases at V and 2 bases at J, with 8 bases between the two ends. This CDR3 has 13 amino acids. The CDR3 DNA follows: TGTGCCAGCAGTGTCGACAGCAACTATGGCTACACCTTC. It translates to CASSVDSNYGYTF.

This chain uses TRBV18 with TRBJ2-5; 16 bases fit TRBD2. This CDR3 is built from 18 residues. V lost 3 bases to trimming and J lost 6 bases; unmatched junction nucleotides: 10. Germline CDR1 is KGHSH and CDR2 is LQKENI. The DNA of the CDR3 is TGTGCCAGCTCACCGGTGCCAATGGGACTAGCGGGAGGGCAGACCCAGTACTTC. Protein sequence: CASSPVPMGLAGGQTQYF.

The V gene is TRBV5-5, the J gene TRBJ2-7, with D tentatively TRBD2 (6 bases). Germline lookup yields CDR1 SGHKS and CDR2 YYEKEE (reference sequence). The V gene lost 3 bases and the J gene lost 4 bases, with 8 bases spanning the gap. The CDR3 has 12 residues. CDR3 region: CASSSGTYEQYF. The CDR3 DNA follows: TGTGCCAGCAGCTCCGGGACTTACGAGCAGTACTTC.

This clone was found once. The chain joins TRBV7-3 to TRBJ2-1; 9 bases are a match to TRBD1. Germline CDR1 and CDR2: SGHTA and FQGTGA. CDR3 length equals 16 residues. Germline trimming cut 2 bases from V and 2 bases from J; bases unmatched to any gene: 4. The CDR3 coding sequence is TGTGCCAGCAGCTTATGGGGACAGGGCGCCTACAATGAGCAGTTCTTC. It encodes CASSLWGQGAYNEQFF.

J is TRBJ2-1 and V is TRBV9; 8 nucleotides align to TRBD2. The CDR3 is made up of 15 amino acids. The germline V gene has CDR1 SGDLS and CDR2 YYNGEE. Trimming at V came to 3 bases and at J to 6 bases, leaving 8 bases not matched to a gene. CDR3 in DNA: TGTGCCAGCAGCGGGCGGACTAGCCGAAGCAATGAGCAGTTCTTC. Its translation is CASSGRTSRSNEQFF.

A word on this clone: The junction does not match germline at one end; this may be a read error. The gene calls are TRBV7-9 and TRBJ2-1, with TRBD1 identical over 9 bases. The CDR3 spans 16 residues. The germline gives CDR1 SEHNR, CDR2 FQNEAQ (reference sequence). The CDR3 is CSSSNLGQGMYNEQFF. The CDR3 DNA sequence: TGTTCCAGCAGCAACCTGGGACAGGGAATGTACAATGAGCAGTTCTTC.

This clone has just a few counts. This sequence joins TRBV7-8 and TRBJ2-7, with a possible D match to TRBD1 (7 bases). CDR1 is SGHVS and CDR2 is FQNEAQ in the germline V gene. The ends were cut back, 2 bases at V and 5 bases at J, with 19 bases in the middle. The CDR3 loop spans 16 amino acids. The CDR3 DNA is TGTGCCAGCAGCTTAACCGAGACAGGGAGGCAGGACGAGCAGTACTTC. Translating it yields CASSLTETGRQDEQYF.

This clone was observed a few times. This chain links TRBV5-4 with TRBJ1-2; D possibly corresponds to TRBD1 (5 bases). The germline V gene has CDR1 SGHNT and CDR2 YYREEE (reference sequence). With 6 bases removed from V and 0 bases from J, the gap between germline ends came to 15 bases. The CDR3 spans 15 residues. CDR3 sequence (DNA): TGTGCCAGCACCCCCCGGGGGGAGACTAACTATGGCTACACCTTC. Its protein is CASTPRGETNYGYTF.

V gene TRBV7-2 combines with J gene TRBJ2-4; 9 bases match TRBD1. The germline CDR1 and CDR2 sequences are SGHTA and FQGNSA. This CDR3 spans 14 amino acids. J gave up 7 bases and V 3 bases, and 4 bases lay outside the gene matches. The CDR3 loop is CASSLGTGLNIQYF. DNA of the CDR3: TGTGCCAGCAGCTTGGGGACAGGGCTGAACATTCAGTACTTC. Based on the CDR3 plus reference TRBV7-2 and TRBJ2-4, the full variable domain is GAGVSQSPSNKVTEKGKDVELRCDPISGHTALYWYRQSLGQGLEFLIYFQGNSAPDKSGLPSDRFSAERTGGSVSTLTIQRTQQEDSAVYLCASSLGTGLNIQYFGAGTRLSVL.

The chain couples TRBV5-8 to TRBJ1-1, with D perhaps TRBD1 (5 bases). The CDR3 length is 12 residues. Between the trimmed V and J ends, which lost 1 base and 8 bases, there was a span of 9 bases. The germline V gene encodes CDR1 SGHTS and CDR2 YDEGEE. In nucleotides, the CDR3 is TGTGCCAGCAGCTTGTGGACATTAGAAGCTTTCTTT. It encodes CASSLWTLEAFF.

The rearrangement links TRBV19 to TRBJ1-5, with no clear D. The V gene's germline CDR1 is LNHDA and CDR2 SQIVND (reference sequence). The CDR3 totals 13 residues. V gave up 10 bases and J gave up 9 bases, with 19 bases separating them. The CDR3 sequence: CATQAQGAGPQHF. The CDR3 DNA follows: TGTGCCACCCAGGCACAAGGTGCAGGGCCCCAGCATTTT.

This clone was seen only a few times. The CDR3 loop reads CASSLMGQDETQYF. The CDR3 DNA follows: TGTGCCAGCAGCCTGATGGGGCAGGACGAGACCCAGTACTTC. The V call is TRBV4-2, the J call TRBJ2-5; maybe TRBD1 (5 bases). Trimming took off 4 bases at V and 5 bases at J, with 14 bases between the two ends. The CDR3 is 14 residues long. Germline assignment: CDR1 LGHNA and CDR2 YNFKEQ.

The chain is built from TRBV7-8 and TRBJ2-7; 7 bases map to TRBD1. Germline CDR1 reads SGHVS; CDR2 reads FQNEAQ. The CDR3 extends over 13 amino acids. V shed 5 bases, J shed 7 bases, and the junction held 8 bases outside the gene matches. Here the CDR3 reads CASSIHRGREQYF. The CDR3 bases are TGTGCCAGCAGCATCCACAGGGGTCGAGAGCAGTACTTC.

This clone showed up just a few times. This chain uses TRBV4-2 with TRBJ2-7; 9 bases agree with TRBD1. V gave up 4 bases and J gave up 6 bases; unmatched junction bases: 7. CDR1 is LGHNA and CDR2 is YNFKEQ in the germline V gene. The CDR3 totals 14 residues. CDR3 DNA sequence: TGTGCCAGCAGCCTTCCGGGACAGGGAGGCGAGCAGTACTTC. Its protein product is CASSLPGQGGEQYF.

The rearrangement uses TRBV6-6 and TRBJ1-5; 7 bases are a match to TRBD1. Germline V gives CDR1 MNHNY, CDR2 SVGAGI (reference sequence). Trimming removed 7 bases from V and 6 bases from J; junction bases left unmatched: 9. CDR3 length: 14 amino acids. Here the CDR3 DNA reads TGTGCCAGCATGACAGGGCGAGGGAGTCAGCCCCAGCATTTT. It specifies CASMTGRGSQPQHF.

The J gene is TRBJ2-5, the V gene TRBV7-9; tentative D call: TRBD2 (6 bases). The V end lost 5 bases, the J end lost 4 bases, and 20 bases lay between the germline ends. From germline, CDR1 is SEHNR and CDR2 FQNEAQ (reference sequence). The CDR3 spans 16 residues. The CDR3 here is CASSPRPIGGRETQYF. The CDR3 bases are TGTGCCAGCAGCCCCCGACCTATAGGAGGGCGAGAGACCCAGTACTTC. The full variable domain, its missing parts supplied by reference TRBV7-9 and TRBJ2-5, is DTGVSQNPRHKITKRGQNVTFRCDPISEHNRLYWYRQTLGQGPEFLTYFQNEAQLEKSRLLSDRFSAERPKGSFSTLEIQRTEQGDSAMYLCASSPRPIGGRETQYFGPGTRLLVL.